The 10 T cell receptor beta chains given below trace back to one sample, sequenced in a study of cytomegalovirus exposure and HLA in healthy donors. Primers: 60 Vbeta forward and 13 Jbeta reverse. Generated by immunoSEQ multiplex PCR, the TCRdb table keeps only in-frame clones and is missing some. The sample has some 120,000 clones, 80% seen once. Specimen: PBMCs. The receptors were sampled from a man aged 25-40 years in good health and CMV-seropositive.

The rearrangement links TRBV5-1 to TRBJ1-2; TRBD1 matches at 7 bases. The ends lost 4 bases at V and 5 bases at J; junction bases unmatched: 14. CDR1 is SGHRS and CDR2 is YFSETQ in the germline V gene. The CDR3 is 16 amino acids. The CDR3, as DNA: TGCGCCAGCAGCAACCCCACAACAGGGGTGGGTTATGGCTACACCTTC. Its protein product is CASSNPTTGVGYGYTF.

The genes are TRBV4-1 and TRBJ1-5, with D perhaps TRBD1 (5 bases). The V end was cut by 2 bases, the J end by 7 bases, with 12 bases between. Germline values: CDR1 MGHRA, CDR2 YSYEKL. This CDR3 region has 14 residues. The CDR3 coding sequence is TGCGCCAGCAGCCAATTATGGGGGGTGCAGCCCCAGCATTTT. This translates into CASSQLWGVQPQHF.

In this sample, this clone turned up a few times. The rearrangement uses TRBV6-5 and TRBJ1-2; 7 bases fit TRBD1. Germline V gene sequence: CDR1 MNHEY, CDR2 SVGAGI. J lost 4 bases, V lost 5 bases, and 10 bases had no gene match. The CDR3 is 15 amino acids. The CDR3 DNA reads as TGTGCCAGCAGTCCCTCGGGGACAGTGTCCTATGGCTACACCTTC. Its translation: CASSPSGTVSYGYTF.

The V and J genes are TRBV10-3 and TRBJ2-2; 10 nucleotides agree with TRBD1. The CDR3 extends over 16 amino acids. Germline lookup yields CDR1 ENHRY and CDR2 SYGVKD. Trimming took 2 bases from V and 4 from J; bases not matched to a gene: 4. The CDR3 region has the DNA TGTGCCATCAGTGAGCGGGGGGACAGGGGCACCGGGGAGCTGTTTTTT. This encodes CAISERGDRGTGELFF.

The V gene is TRBV7-3, the J gene TRBJ2-5; TRBD2 matches at 13 bases. The CDR3 is 16 residues long. Losses at the gene ends were 5 bases for V and 1 base for J; bases not matched to a gene: 4. CDR1 and CDR2 (germline): SGHTA, FQGTGA. DNA for the CDR3: TGTGCCAGCAGCCACGGGACTAGCGGGGCCCAAGAGACCCAGTACTTC. As protein: CASSHGTSGAQETQYF.

This clone has only one observation. The chain combines TRBV7-6 with TRBJ2-7, with D perhaps matching TRBD1 (6 bases). Germline-derived CDR1 and CDR2 are SGHVS and FNYEAQ. V was shortened by 2 bases and J by 2 bases, with 13 bases between the two germline ends. The CDR3 runs to 15 residues. The CDR3 DNA is TGTGCCAGCAGCTTATCCGGGACACCCACCTACGAGCAGTACTTC. Amino acids: CASSLSGTPTYEQYF.

The chain has TRBV9 and TRBJ2-5; 9 positions match TRBD2. With 0 bases clipped from V and 5 bases from J, the junction kept 5 bases outside the gene matches. This CDR3 is 15 amino acids long. Germline CDR1 reads SGDLS; CDR2 reads YYNGEE. CDR3 DNA: TGTGCCAGCAGCGTAGCGCTAGCGGGGTCTGAGACCCAGTACTTC. Its protein is CASSVALAGSETQYF.

The rearrangement links TRBV27 to TRBJ1-1; TRBD1 aligns across 7 bases. The CDR3 covers 13 residues. V lost 7 bases and J lost 0; bases outside the gene matches: 2. Germline V gives CDR1 MNHEY, CDR2 SMNVEV (reference sequence). This chain's CDR3 is CASIGTVNTEAFF. In DNA form, the CDR3 reads TGTGCCAGCATCGGGACAGTGAACACTGAAGCTTTCTTT.

This clone was recorded a few times. This chain connects TRBV5-8 to TRBJ1-2; the D gene is possibly TRBD1 (5 bases). This CDR3 is built from 14 residues. The germline V and J ends were trimmed by 0 bases and 3 bases, with 9 bases remaining between them. CDR1 is SGHTS and CDR2 is YDEGEE in the germline V gene. The CDR3 sequence: CASSLAQEDYGYTF. Here the CDR3 DNA reads TGTGCCAGCAGCTTGGCACAGGAAGACTATGGCTACACCTTC.

About this clone: Distinct nucleotide sequences in the sample also encode this CDR3. CDR3 amino acids: CASSLAGGSGANVLTF. CDR3 bases: TGCGCCAGCAGCTTGGCAGGGGGCAGTGGGGCCAACGTCCTGACTTTC. This chain connects TRBV5-1 to TRBJ2-6; 8 nucleotides match TRBD1. Germline V gene data show CDR1 as SGHRS and CDR2 as YFSETQ. J gave up 3 bases and V 0 bases, and 2 bases lay outside the gene matches. The CDR3 runs to 16 residues.